These 24 T cell receptor beta chains came from one sample sequenced in a study of T cells in Graves' hyperthyroidism and ophthalmopathy. TCR beta CDR3 region amplification was performed from RNA transcripts. Using the HTBI primer set, a first-round RT-PCR was run on the TCR CDR3. TCRdb analysed the multiplex PCR reads with MiXCR anew, one entry per CDR3 protein. The repertoire holds more than 600,000 distinct CDR3 sequences, roughly 17% seen once, with over 7.5% in the top ten. Material: blood. The origin of the receptors is a man aged 18 to 35 with Graves' hyperthyroidism.

There are many counts of this clonotype. CDR3 bases: TGTGCCAGCAGCTTCGACAGGGGTTCCACCTACGAGCAGTACTTC. Translating it yields CASSFDRGSTYEQYF. The gene calls are TRBV7-8 and TRBJ2-7; TRBD1 agrees at 8 bases. Trimming removed 3 bases from V and 2 bases from J; junction bases left unmatched: 6. This CDR3 region has 15 residues. CDR1 is SGHVS and CDR2 is FQNEAQ in the germline V gene.

V is TRBV24-1 and J is TRBJ2-6, with D unclear. The CDR3 covers 16 residues. The V end was cut by 1 base, the J end by 1 base, with 7 bases between. Looked up from germline, CDR1 is KGHDR and CDR2 is SFDVKD. The chain's CDR3 is CATSDFVKSGANVLTF. In DNA form, the CDR3 reads TGTGCCACCAGTGATTTTGTAAAATCTGGGGCCAACGTCCTGACTTTC.

This clonotype was seen at least ten times. CDR3 amino acids: CASSYVGAGPYEQYF. The CDR3, as DNA: TGTGCCAGCAGCTACGTGGGGGCTGGGCCCTACGAGCAGTACTTC. This chain uses TRBV7-9 with TRBJ2-7; maybe TRBD1 (6 bases). The CDR3 consists of 15 residues. From germline, CDR1 is SEHNR and CDR2 FQNEAQ (reference sequence). The V and J ends lost 4 bases and 2 bases respectively, with 15 bases between them.

J is TRBJ2-2 and V is TRBV6-5; TRBD2 matches 7 bases. The trim removed 4 bases at V and 6 bases at J, leaving 8 bases unmatched. Looked up from germline, CDR1 is MNHEY and CDR2 is SVGAGI. There are 15 residues in the CDR3. The CDR3 DNA sequence: TGTGCCAGCAGTTCGGGCGGGAGAAGGGCCGGGGAGCTGTTTTTT. Translated: CASSSGGRRAGELFF.

This clonotype was picked up many times. V and J are TRBV7-2 and TRBJ2-1; TRBD2 is a possible D gene (7 bases). This CDR3 has 20 amino acids. Germline lookup yields CDR1 SGHTA and CDR2 FQGNSA. The V gene lost 1 base and the J gene lost 0 bases, with 22 bases spanning the gap. The CDR3 bases are TGTGCCAGCAGCTTAGGGGATCCCTTCGGGGGGCCCCCCTCCTACAATGAGCAGTTCTTC. Protein sequence: CASSLGDPFGGPPSYNEQFF.

This chain connects TRBV7-9 to TRBJ2-5, with 7 bases that match TRBD2. Germline values: CDR1 SEHNR, CDR2 FQNEAQ (reference sequence). V lost 5 bases and J lost 2; bases outside the gene matches: 5. CDR3 length: 14 amino acids. CDR3 sequence reads: CASSPDGGQETQYF. The DNA for the CDR3 is TGTGCCAGCAGCCCGGACGGGGGGCAAGAGACCCAGTACTTC. Complete variable domain (other parts from reference TRBV7-9 and TRBJ2-5): DTGVSQNPRHKITKRGQNVTFRCDPISEHNRLYWYRQTLGQGPEFLTYFQNEAQLEKSRLLSDRFSAERPKGSFSTLEIQRTEQGDSAMYLCASSPDGGQETQYFGPGTRLLVL.

The chain has TRBV29-1 and TRBJ2-3; TRBD2 matches 7 bases. The CDR3 runs 13 residues. The junction had 12 bases not matched to a gene; V was cut back by 8 bases and J by 7 bases. Per germline, CDR1 SQVTM and CDR2 ANQGSEA. CDR3 residues: CSCAGGSLNTQYF. The CDR3 bases are TGCAGCTGCGCTGGCGGGAGTTTGAATACGCAGTATTTT.

This clonotype was observed once. A much larger clone lies one base from this, so it may be a read error. The chain employs TRBV28 and TRBJ1-4, with D unclear. Germline CDR1 and CDR2: MDHEN and SYDVKM. CDR3 length: 12 residues. The CDR3 protein is CASSLRNERLFF. The CDR3 region has the DNA TGTGCCAGCAGTTTACGGAATGAAAGACTGTTTTTT.

The V call is TRBV20-1, the J call TRBJ2-3, with D possibly being TRBD1 (6 bases). The CDR3 contains 14 residues. Germline V gene data show CDR1 as DFQATT and CDR2 as SNEGSKA (reference sequence). Between the trimmed V and J ends, which lost 6 bases and 0 bases, there was a span of 13 bases. DNA of the CDR3: TGCAGTGCGCGACAGGTCCGAAGCACAGATACGCAGTATTTT. Its protein is CSARQVRSTDTQYF.

Ten or more counts support this clonotype. The V gene is TRBV28, the J gene TRBJ2-7; 11 nucleotides match TRBD1. CDR1 is MDHEN and CDR2 is SYDVKM in the germline V gene. Trimming at V came to 5 bases and at J to 3 bases, leaving 6 bases not matched to a gene. This CDR3 contains 15 residues. The CDR3 DNA reads TGTGCCAGCAGTGACGCCGGGACAGGGGGCTACGAGCAGTACTTC. This codes for CASSDAGTGGYEQYF.

This clonotype occurred many times. The chain carries TRBV12-3 or TRBV12-4 and TRBJ2-7; D not resolved. Deletions cut 6 bases from V and 1 base from J, with 16 bases between. This CDR3 region has 15 residues. In nucleotides, the CDR3 is TGTGCCAGCAGCCCAGGCCCGGGCAGTTCCTACGAGCAGTACTTC. Translation gives CASSPGPGSSYEQYF.

V is TRBV2 and J is TRBJ2-2, with D possibly TRBD2 on 7 matching bases. Trimming took 5 bases from V and 6 from J, leaving 16 bases between them. The CDR3 is made up of 15 amino acids. The V gene's germline CDR1 is SNHLY and CDR2 FYNNEI. CDR3 nucleotide sequence: TGTGCCAGCAGTTTCTACAGGGCGGGGGCCGGGGAGCTGTTTTTT. Protein product: CASSFYRAGAGELFF.

The chain has TRBV28 and TRBJ2-2; D gene ambiguous. Trimming stripped 3 bases from V and 1 base from J, with 6 bases between. This CDR3 comprises 14 residues. Germline V gene sequence: CDR1 MDHEN, CDR2 SYDVKM. The CDR3 spells CASSFLGNTGELFF. In DNA, the CDR3 is TGTGCCAGCAGTTTCCTCGGGAACACCGGGGAGCTGTTTTTT.

This clonotype was seen ten or more times. The chain uses TRBV28 and TRBJ2-3, with 7 bases aligning to TRBD2. The V segment lost 5 bases and the J segment 9 bases; nucleotides outside the gene matches: 14. Germline CDR1 MDHEN, CDR2 SYDVKM. The CDR3 covers 15 residues. The CDR3 bases are TGTGCCAGCAGTCGCCTATCGGGAGGCACGGGGACGCAGTATTTT. Protein: CASSRLSGGTGTQYF.

This clonotype was counted only a few times. The chain uses TRBV9 and TRBJ1-5, with D perhaps TRBD1 (5 bases). CDR3 length equals 15 residues. Germline assignment: CDR1 SGDLS and CDR2 YYNGEE. Trimming removed 1 base from V and 9 bases from J, with 17 bases in between. DNA of the CDR3: TGTGCCAGCAGCGTACAGGGACTCCACGACCGGCCCCAGCATTTT. Translation gives CASSVQGLHDRPQHF.

This clonotype was recorded many times. The chain carries TRBV28 and TRBJ2-3; D is possibly TRBD1 (5 bases). Germline V gives CDR1 MDHEN, CDR2 SYDVKM. The V gene lost 8 bases and the J gene lost 3 bases, with 18 bases spanning the gap. The CDR3 runs 15 residues. Here the CDR3 reads CASLPQGRITDTQYF. The CDR3 DNA is TGTGCCAGCTTACCCCAGGGTAGGATAACAGATACGCAGTATTTT. The variable domain in full, completed from reference TRBV28 and TRBJ2-3, reads DVKVTQSSRYLVKRTGEKVFLECVQDMDHENMFWYRQDPGLGLRLIYFSYDVKMKEKGDIPEGYSVSREKKERFSLILESASTNQTSMYLCASLPQGRITDTQYFGPGTRLTVL.

This clonotype appeared many times. The chain joins TRBV6-1 to TRBJ2-3; TRBD2 matches at 9 bases. The junction had 11 bases not matched to a gene; V was cut back by 6 bases and J by 4 bases. Looked up from germline, CDR1 is MNHNS and CDR2 is SASEGT. CDR3 size: 16 residues. CDR3 coding DNA: TGTGCCAGCAGGACTAGCGGTGGGAGACGGGCAGATACGCAGTATTTT. It encodes CASRTSGGRRADTQYF.

This clonotype was observed a handful of times. This sequence joins TRBV5-5 and TRBJ2-3, with 9 positions matching TRBD2. Germline V gene sequence: CDR1 SGHKS, CDR2 YYEKEE (reference sequence). The V and J ends lost 0 bases and 6 bases, in that order; junction bases with no gene match: 5. CDR3 size: 15 residues. This chain's CDR3 is CASSLDSGRSDTQYF. CDR3 nucleotides: TGTGCCAGCAGCTTGGACAGCGGGAGGTCGGATACGCAGTATTTT.

This sequence joins TRBV24-1 and TRBJ2-3; TRBD2 matches 7 bases. This CDR3 has 15 amino acids. V lost 2 bases, J lost 6 bases, and 7 bases stayed unmatched. The germline V gene encodes CDR1 KGHDR and CDR2 SFDVKD. The DNA for the CDR3 is TGTGCCACCAGTGATTCTGGCGGTAGCGGGGATACGCAGTATTTT. Its protein product is CATSDSGGSGDTQYF.

In its sample, this clonotype was seen many times. The chain combines TRBV15 with TRBJ1-5, with D perhaps TRBD1 (6 bases). Germline V gene sequence: CDR1 LNHNV, CDR2 YYDKDF (reference sequence). The CDR3 length is 17 residues. Between the trimmed V and J ends, which lost 4 bases and 6 bases, there was a span of 22 bases. CDR3 residues: CATSTDSAGSWAQPQHF. DNA of the CDR3: TGTGCCACCAGCACGGACAGCGCCGGGAGTTGGGCTCAGCCCCAGCATTTT.

This rearrangement joins TRBV2 to TRBJ1-1; perhaps TRBD1 as D (6 bases). Germline V CDR1 and CDR2: SNHLY, FYNNEI. The ends were cut back, 4 bases at V and 7 bases at J, with 16 bases in the middle. The CDR3 has 14 amino acids. Here the CDR3 DNA reads TGTGCCAGCAGTGGAGTACGGGGGCCCGGTGAAGCTTTCTTT. Amino acid sequence: CASSGVRGPGEAFF.

This clonotype appeared many times. This chain joins TRBV25-1 and TRBJ1-2; unclear D gene. CDR1 is MGHDK, CDR2 SYGVNS, per germline. V was trimmed by 5 bases and J by 0 bases, leaving 10 bases between them. CDR3 size: 14 residues. The CDR3, as DNA: TGTGCCAGCAGTACGGACGGTTCTAACTATGGCTACACCTTC. Encoded protein: CASSTDGSNYGYTF.

There are a few counts of this clonotype. V gene TRBV5-8 combines with J gene TRBJ2-5; D could derive from TRBD1 or TRBD2 (5 bases each). Germline V CDR1 and CDR2: SGHTS, YDEGEE. Trimming left V 3 bases short and J 1 base short, with 10 bases between. This CDR3 region has 14 residues. The CDR3 DNA sequence: TGTGCCAGCAGCTCCCCAGGGACCCAAGAGACCCAGTACTTC. Translated, it gives CASSSPGTQETQYF.

V and J are TRBV12-3 or TRBV12-4 and TRBJ2-1; 11 bases match TRBD2. The DNA end lines up better with TRBJ2-7; the J call may be wrong. This CDR3 spans 15 amino acids. CDR3 nucleotide sequence: TGTGCCAGCAGTTTCCTAGCGGGAGGCCACAATGAGCAGTACTTC. Amino acids: CASSFLAGGHNEQYF.